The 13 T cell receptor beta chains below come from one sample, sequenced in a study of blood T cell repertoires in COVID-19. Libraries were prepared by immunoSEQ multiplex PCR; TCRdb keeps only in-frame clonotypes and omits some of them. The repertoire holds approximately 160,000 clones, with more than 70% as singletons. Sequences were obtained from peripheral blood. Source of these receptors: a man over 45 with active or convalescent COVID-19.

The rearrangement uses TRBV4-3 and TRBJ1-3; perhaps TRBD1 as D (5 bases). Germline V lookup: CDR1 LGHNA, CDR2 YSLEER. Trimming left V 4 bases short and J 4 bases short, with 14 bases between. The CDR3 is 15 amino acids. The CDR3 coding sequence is TGCGCCAGCAGCCTGTGGGGCGCGATCGGAAACACCATATATTTT. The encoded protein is CASSLWGAIGNTIYF.

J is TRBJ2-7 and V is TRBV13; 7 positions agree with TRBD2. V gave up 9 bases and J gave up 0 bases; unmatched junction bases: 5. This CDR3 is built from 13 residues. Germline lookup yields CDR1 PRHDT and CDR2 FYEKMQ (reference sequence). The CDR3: CASGGETSYEQYF. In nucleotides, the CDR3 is TGTGCCAGTGGGGGGGAGACCTCCTACGAGCAGTACTTC. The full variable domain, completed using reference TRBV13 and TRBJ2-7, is AAGVIQSPRHLIKEKRETATLKCYPIPRHDTVYWYQQGPGQDPQFLISFYEKMQSDKGSIPDRFSAQQFSDYHSELNMSSLELGDSALYFCASGGETSYEQYFGPGTRLTVT.

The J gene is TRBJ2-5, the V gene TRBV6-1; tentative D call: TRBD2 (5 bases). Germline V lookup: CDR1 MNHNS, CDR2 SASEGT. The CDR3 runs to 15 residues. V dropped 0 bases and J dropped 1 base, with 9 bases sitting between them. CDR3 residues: CASSEAEVSQETQYF. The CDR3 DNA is TGTGCCAGCAGTGAAGCGGAGGTGAGCCAAGAGACCCAGTACTTC.

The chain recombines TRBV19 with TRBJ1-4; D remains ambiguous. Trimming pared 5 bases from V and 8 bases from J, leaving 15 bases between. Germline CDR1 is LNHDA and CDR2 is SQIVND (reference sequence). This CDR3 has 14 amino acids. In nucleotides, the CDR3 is TGTGCCAGTAGTGGGAGACCACCCCCGGAAAAACTGTTTTTT. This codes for CASSGRPPPEKLFF.

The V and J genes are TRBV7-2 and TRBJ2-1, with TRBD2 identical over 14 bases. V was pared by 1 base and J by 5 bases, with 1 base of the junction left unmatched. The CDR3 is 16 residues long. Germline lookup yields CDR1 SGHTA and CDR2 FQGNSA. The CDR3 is CASSLEGLAGDNEQFF. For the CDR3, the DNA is TGTGCCAGCAGCTTAGAGGGACTAGCGGGGGACAATGAGCAGTTCTTC.

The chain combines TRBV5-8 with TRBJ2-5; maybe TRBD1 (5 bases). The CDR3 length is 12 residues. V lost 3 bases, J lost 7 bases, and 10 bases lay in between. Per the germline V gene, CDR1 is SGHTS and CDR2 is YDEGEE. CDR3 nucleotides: TGTGCCAGCAGCTGGAACACAGGGACCCAGTACTTC. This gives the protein CASSWNTGTQYF. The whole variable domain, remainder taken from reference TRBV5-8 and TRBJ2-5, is EAGVTQSPTHLIKTRGQQATLRCSPISGHTSVYWYQQALGLGLQFLLWYDEGEERNRGNFPPRFSGRQFPNYSSELNVNALELEDSALYLCASSWNTGTQYFGPGTRLLVL.

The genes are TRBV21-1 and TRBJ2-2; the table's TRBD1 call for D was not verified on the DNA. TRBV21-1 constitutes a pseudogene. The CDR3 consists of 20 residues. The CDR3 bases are TGTGCCAGCAGCAATAGGAAGGGGCACCTCGCACGTGGTGGGACCGGGGAGCTGTTTTTT. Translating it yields CASSNRKGHLARGGTGELFF.

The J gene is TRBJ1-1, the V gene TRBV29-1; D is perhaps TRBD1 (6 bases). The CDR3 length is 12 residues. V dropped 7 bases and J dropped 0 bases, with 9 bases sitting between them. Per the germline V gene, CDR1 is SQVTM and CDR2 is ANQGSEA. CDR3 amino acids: CSADRMNTEAFF. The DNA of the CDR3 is TGCAGCGCTGACAGGATGAACACTGAAGCTTTCTTT.

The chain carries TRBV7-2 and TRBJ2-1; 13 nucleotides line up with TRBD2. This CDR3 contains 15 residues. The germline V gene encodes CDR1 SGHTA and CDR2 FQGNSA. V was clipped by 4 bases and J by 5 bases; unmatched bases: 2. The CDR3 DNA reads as TGTGCCAGCAGCTCGGGACTAGCGGGAAACAATGAGCAGTTCTTC. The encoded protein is CASSSGLAGNNEQFF. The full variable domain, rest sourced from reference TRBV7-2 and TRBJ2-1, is GAGVSQSPSNKVTEKGKDVELRCDPISGHTALYWYRQSLGQGLEFLIYFQGNSAPDKSGLPSDRFSAERTGGSVSTLTIQRTQQEDSAVYLCASSSGLAGNNEQFFGPGTRLTVL.

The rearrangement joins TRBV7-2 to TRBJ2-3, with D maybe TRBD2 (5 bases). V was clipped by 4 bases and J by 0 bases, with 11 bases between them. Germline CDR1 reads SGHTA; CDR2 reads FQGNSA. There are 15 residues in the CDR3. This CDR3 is CASSSSGSSTDTQYF. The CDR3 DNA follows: TGTGCCAGCAGCTCTTCGGGGTCCAGCACAGATACGCAGTATTTT.

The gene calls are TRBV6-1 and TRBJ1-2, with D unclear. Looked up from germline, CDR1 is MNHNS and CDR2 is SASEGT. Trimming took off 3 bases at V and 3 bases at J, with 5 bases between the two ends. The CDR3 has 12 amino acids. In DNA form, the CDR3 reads TGTGCCAGCAGTGAGGGAGACTATGGCTACACCTTC. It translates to CASSEGDYGYTF.

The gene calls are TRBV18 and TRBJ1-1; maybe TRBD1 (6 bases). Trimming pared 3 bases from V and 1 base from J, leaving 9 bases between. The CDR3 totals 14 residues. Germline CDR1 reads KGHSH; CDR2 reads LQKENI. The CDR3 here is CASSPPQGNTEAFF. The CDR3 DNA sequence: TGTGCCAGCTCACCCCCACAGGGGAACACTGAAGCTTTCTTT. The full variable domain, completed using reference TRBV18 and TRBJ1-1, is NAGVMQNPRHLVRRRGQEARLRCSPMKGHSHVYWYRQLPEEGLKFMVYLQKENIIDESGMPKERFSAEFPKEGPSILRIQQVVRGDSAAYFCASSPPQGNTEAFFGQGTRLTVV.

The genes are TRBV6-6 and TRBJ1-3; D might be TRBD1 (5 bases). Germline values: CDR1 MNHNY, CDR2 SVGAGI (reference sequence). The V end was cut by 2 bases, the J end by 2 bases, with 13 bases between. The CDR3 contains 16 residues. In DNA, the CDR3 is TGTGCCAGCAGTTACAGTGGGGGGACCCCTGGAAACACCATATATTTT. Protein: CASSYSGGTPGNTIYF.